This TCR beta chain was recorded in a study of graft-versus-host responses after intestinal transplantation. Study summary: Multivisceral, liver-intestinal, or isolated intestinal transplants were given to recipients. Whole-study findings and limits: Subjects displaying graft-donor T cell macrochimerism possessed elevated graft-versus-host to host-versus-graft clonal ratios inside allografts.

This clone was found a few times. Responders (about 200,000, CFSE-labeled) were co-plated with about 200,000 irradiated, violet-dye-labeled stimulators. Clones were sequenced by immunoSEQ multiplex PCR, and TCRdb holds only the in-frame ones, with some missing. The data show roughly 3,900 clones, approximately 21% seen once. The TCR sequence derives from a human patient who was an organ donor for intestinal transplantation. The sequencing here drew on alloreactive CD4+ T cells from a mixed lymphocyte reaction culture, taken before transplantation. As for subset: CFSE-low proliferating T cells sorted from roughly six-day pre-transplant mixed lymphocyte reaction (GvH or HvG direction).

The CDR3 DNA sequence: TGCGCCAGCAGCTTTAACGGGGGGGGAGCCAAAAACATTCAGTACTTC. Translation: CASSFNGGGAKNIQYF. The J gene is TRBJ2-4, the V gene TRBV5-1, with 8 bases identical to TRBD2. The junction had 4 bases not matched to a gene; V was cut back by 2 bases and J by 0 bases. Germline loops: CDR1 SGHRS, CDR2 YFSETQ. The CDR3 is made up of 16 amino acids.